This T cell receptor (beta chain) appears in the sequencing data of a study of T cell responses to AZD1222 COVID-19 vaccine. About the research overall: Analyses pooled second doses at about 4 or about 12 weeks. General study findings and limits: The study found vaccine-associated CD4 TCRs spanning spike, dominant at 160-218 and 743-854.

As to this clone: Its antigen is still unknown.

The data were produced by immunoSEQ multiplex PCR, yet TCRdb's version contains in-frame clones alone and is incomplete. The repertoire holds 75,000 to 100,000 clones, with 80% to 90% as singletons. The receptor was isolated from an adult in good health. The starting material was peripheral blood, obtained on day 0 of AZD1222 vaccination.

The CDR3 protein is CASSGQGGPRIYGYTF. CDR3 nucleotide sequence: TGTGCCAGCAGCGGACAGGGTGGGCCCCGCATCTATGGCTACACCTTC. This chain uses TRBV28 with TRBJ1-2; TRBD1 matches 8 bases. CDR3 length equals 16 residues. After removal of 6 bases from V and 4 bases from J, the junction contained 13 bases not matched to a gene. The germline CDR1 and CDR2 sequences are MDHEN and SYDVKM.